Below, one T cell receptor beta chain is given with its context. PCR employed 60 Vbeta and 13 Jbeta primers. Generated by immunoSEQ multiplex PCR, the TCRdb table keeps only in-frame clones and is missing some. The sample yields 200,000 or so clones, 82% seen once. The sample is drawn from a study of cytomegalovirus exposure and HLA in healthy donors. Material: PBMCs. The clonotype originates from a boy aged 2 to 10 in good health and CMV-seronegative.

The CDR3 region is CAWRLVGATNEKLFF. The CDR3 DNA is TGTGCCTGGAGGCTTGTAGGGGCAACTAATGAAAAACTGTTTTTT. The chain has TRBV30 and TRBJ1-4; TRBD1 might be the D (5 bases). Germline CDR1 and CDR2: GTSNPN and SVGIG (reference sequence). V lost 3 bases to trimming and J lost 0 bases, with 11 bases between them. CDR3 length equals 15 residues.